This record covers a single TCR beta chain. This entry is derived from a study of OX40 agonist ivuxolimab in advanced cancers. Study context: Eligibility rules accepted prior anti-PD-1, anti-PD-L1 or anti-CTLA-4 therapy, and around 43% had some.

Germline CDR1 SGHVS, CDR2 FQNEAQ. The CDR3 is 13 amino acids. Trimming stripped 0 bases from V and 4 bases from J, with 5 bases between. Repertoires were generated with immunoSEQ multiplex PCR, while TCRdb's copy carries only in-frame clones and drops some. The repertoire holds 100,000 to 150,000 clones, with 92% as singletons. The sequence derives from an adult with an advanced solid tumor such as melanoma, head and neck, liver or kidney cancer. The chain joins TRBV7-8 to TRBJ2-3; D tentatively reads TRBD1 or TRBD2 (5 bases each). Here the sequenced sample was CD4+ or CD8+ T cells sorted from blood, taken in a trial of the OX40 agonist ivuxolimab. The CDR3 region is CASSLAGADTQYF. The CDR3 DNA reads as TGTGCCAGCAGCTTAGCGGGGGCAGATACGCAGTATTTT. The full variable domain, completed using reference TRBV7-8 and TRBJ2-3, is GAGVSQSPRYKVAKRGQDVALRCDPISGHVSLFWYQQALGQGPEFLTYFQNEAQLDKSGLPSDRFFAERPEGSVSTLKIQRTQQEDSAVYLCASSLAGADTQYFGPGTRLTVL.